One sample yielded the 13 T cell receptor beta chains listed below, sequenced in a study of OX40 agonist ivuxolimab in advanced cancers. Produced via immunoSEQ multiplex PCR; TCRdb's table is partial and in-frame only. The table has approximately 70,000 clones, roughly nine tenths seen once. Sequenced material: CD4+ or CD8+ T cells sorted from blood, taken in a trial of the OX40 agonist ivuxolimab. These receptors were collected from an adult with an advanced solid tumor such as melanoma, head and neck, liver or kidney cancer.

The chain carries TRBV5-1 and TRBJ2-5; D is possibly TRBD1 (6 bases). V lost 0 bases, J lost 5 bases, and 23 bases lay in between. Germline V gives CDR1 SGHRS, CDR2 YFSETQ. This CDR3 has 18 residues. The CDR3 DNA reads as TGCGCCAGCAGCTTGGCCCCAATTGGACAGCCGTTTGTGGAGACCCAGTACTTC. This encodes CASSLAPIGQPFVETQYF.

This clone has only one observation. The chain joins TRBV28 to TRBJ2-1; no definite D call. This CDR3 contains 13 residues. The V end lost 2 bases, the J end lost 4 bases, and 6 bases lay between the germline ends. The germline V gene encodes CDR1 MDHEN and CDR2 SYDVKM. CDR3 coding DNA: TGTGCCAGCAGTTTAGCCGGTTACAATGAGCAGTTCTTC. Translated: CASSLAGYNEQFF.

The chain carries TRBV19 and TRBJ2-3; TRBD2 agrees at 9 bases. The germline gives CDR1 LNHDA, CDR2 SQIVND (reference sequence). Trimming removed 1 base from V and 6 bases from J; junction bases left unmatched: 11. The CDR3 is 17 residues long. As DNA, the CDR3 is TGTGCCAGTAGTATAGTAGGGCTAGCGGGGAAAGTGGATACGCAGTATTTT. This translates into CASSIVGLAGKVDTQYF.

The genes are TRBV29-1 and TRBJ1-3; D unresolved. Germline V lookup: CDR1 SQVTM, CDR2 ANQGSEA. The length of the CDR3 is 14 residues. V gave up 4 bases and J gave up 0 bases, with 10 bases separating them. Here the CDR3 DNA reads TGCAGCGTTGTTAGAGGGAACTCTGGAAACACCATATATTTT. This encodes CSVVRGNSGNTIYF.

The rearrangement links TRBV30 to TRBJ1-3; TRBD1 matches 7 bases. Unmatched junction bases numbered 2, after V lost 4 bases and J lost 2 bases. The CDR3 runs to 13 residues. Germline-derived CDR1 and CDR2 are GTSNPN and SVGIG (reference sequence). In DNA, the CDR3 is TGTGCCTGGAACAGGGGAACTGGAAACACCATATATTTT. Translation gives CAWNRGTGNTIYF.

J is TRBJ1-5 and V is TRBV19, with D possibly matching TRBD1 (5 bases). Germline-derived CDR1 and CDR2 are LNHDA and SQIVND (reference sequence). CDR3 size: 15 residues. Trimming removed 3 bases at V and 4 bases at J, with 13 bases between. The DNA of the CDR3 is TGTGCCAGTAGTATCCCGGGGCCTCGTAATCAGCCCCAGCATTTT. Its protein is CASSIPGPRNQPQHF.

This sequence joins TRBV19 and TRBJ2-5; D gene unclear. Germline CDR1 LNHDA, CDR2 SQIVND (reference sequence). Deletions cut 3 bases from V and 1 base from J, with 12 bases between. This CDR3 has 15 residues. Here the CDR3 reads CASSIAMLSQETQYF. The CDR3 region has the DNA TGTGCCAGTAGTATTGCTATGTTAAGCCAAGAGACCCAGTACTTC.

This clone occurred once. V gene TRBV18 combines with J gene TRBJ2-5; 7 bases fit TRBD2. After removal of 2 bases from V and 1 base from J, the junction contained 7 bases not matched to a gene. CDR3 length: 16 residues. CDR1 and CDR2 (germline): KGHSH, LQKENI. The CDR3 nucleotides read TGTGCCAGCTCACCATTATCTAGCGGCCTCCAAGAGACCCAGTACTTC. It yields the protein CASSPLSSGLQETQYF.

This chain joins TRBV5-6 and TRBJ2-5; no clear D. The DNA end favors TRBJ2-7, so the J call may be wrong. The CDR3 spans 11 residues. Germline V gene lookup returns CDR1 SGHDT and CDR2 YYEEEE. CDR3 coding DNA: TGTGCCAGCAGCTCCGAGTACGAGCAGTACTTC. Residues: CASSSEYEQYF.

In its sample, this clone was seen once. The chain is built from TRBV25-1 and TRBJ2-7, with TRBD2 matching over 7 bases. V was pared by 2 bases and J by 5 bases, with 9 bases of the junction left unmatched. The CDR3 extends over 15 amino acids. Germline V gene sequence: CDR1 MGHDK, CDR2 SYGVNS. The CDR3 reads CASSEGEAGANEQYF. As DNA, the CDR3 is TGTGCCAGCAGTGAAGGAGAGGCGGGAGCTAACGAGCAGTACTTC.

The genes are TRBV5-4 and TRBJ2-5; 7 bases agree with TRBD2. CDR1 and CDR2 from the germline V gene are SGHNT and YYREEE (reference sequence). Trimming cost V 2 bases and J 5 bases; bases outside gene matches: 0. CDR3 length: 12 amino acids. The CDR3 is CASSFSGETQYF. In DNA form, the CDR3 reads TGTGCCAGCAGCTTTAGCGGGGAGACCCAGTACTTC.

This clone was found a few times. The V gene is TRBV19, the J gene TRBJ1-2; 8 bases are a match to TRBD1. CDR3 length: 16 amino acids. Unmatched junction bases numbered 14, after V lost 6 bases and J lost 5 bases. Germline CDR1 and CDR2: LNHDA and SQIVND (reference sequence). CDR3: CASRGPVQGVGYGYTF. The CDR3 DNA reads as TGTGCCAGTAGAGGTCCCGTACAGGGGGTTGGGTATGGCTACACCTTC.

The chain has TRBV11-2 and TRBJ2-4; a weak D match, TRBD2 (6 bases). Germline V CDR1 and CDR2: SGHAT, FQNNGV. V lost 1 base, J lost 3 bases, and 13 bases lay in between. CDR3 length equals 16 residues. The CDR3: CASSLAGVMGKNIQYF. CDR3 DNA sequence: TGTGCCAGCAGCTTAGCGGGGGTTATGGGCAAAAACATTCAGTACTTC.